Presented here are 17 T cell receptor beta chains from one specimen sequenced in a study of cytomegalovirus exposure and HLA in healthy donors. A multiplex PCR was run with 60 Vbeta primers and 13 Jbeta primers. Sequencing was performed with immunoSEQ multiplex PCR; in TCRdb, only in-frame clones are kept and a portion is missing. The sample carries hundreds of thousands of clones, 65% to 85% recorded once. Sequenced material: PBMCs. The receptors derive from a boy aged 2 to 9 in good health and CMV-seronegative.

The J gene is TRBJ1-1, the V gene TRBV9, with D tentatively TRBD1 (5 bases). In germline, CDR1 is SGDLS, CDR2 YYNGEE. V was pared by 7 bases and J by 5 bases, with 9 bases between. The CDR3 runs to 11 residues. The DNA of the CDR3 is TGTGCCAGCGGGGAGGGGACTGAAGCTTTCTTT. Its protein is CASGEGTEAFF.

J is TRBJ2-7 and V is TRBV5-4; TRBD2 matches 10 bases. Germline values: CDR1 SGHNT, CDR2 YYREEE (reference sequence). Unmatched junction bases numbered 2, after V lost 0 bases and J lost 2 bases. The length of the CDR3 is 15 residues. The CDR3 DNA reads as TGTGCCAGCAGCTTGGGACTAGCGGGTACCTACGAGCAGTACTTC. This codes for CASSLGLAGTYEQYF. Supplemented by reference TRBV5-4 and TRBJ2-7, the full variable domain reads ETGVTQSPTHLIKTRGQQVTLRCSSQSGHNTVSWYQQALGQGPQFIFQYYREEENGRGNFPPRFSGLQFPNYSSELNVNALELDDSALYLCASSLGLAGTYEQYFGPGTRLTVT.

The rearrangement joins TRBV6-1 to TRBJ2-7, with 7 bases matching TRBD1. V trimming: 4 bases; J trimming: 0 bases; junction bases outside the gene matches: 3. Germline loops: CDR1 MNHNS, CDR2 SASEGT. The CDR3 loop spans 14 amino acids. In nucleotides, the CDR3 is TGTGCCAGCAGTGGGGACAGTGACTCCTACGAGCAGTACTTC. Translated: CASSGDSDSYEQYF.

The V and J genes are TRBV30 and TRBJ2-1, with 12 nucleotides matching TRBD2. After removal of 0 bases from V and 3 bases from J, the junction contained 9 bases not matched to a gene. Germline V gives CDR1 GTSNPN, CDR2 SVGIG (reference sequence). CDR3 length equals 18 residues. CDR3 in amino acids: CAWSVRLAGVPNYNEQFF. In DNA, the CDR3 is TGTGCCTGGAGTGTAAGACTAGCGGGAGTTCCTAACTACAATGAGCAGTTCTTC.

This chain uses TRBV9 with TRBJ2-3; D not certain. The ends were cut back, 0 bases at V and 2 bases at J, with 7 bases in the middle. The CDR3 is 14 amino acids. Germline V lookup: CDR1 SGDLS, CDR2 YYNGEE. The DNA for the CDR3 is TGTGCCAGCAGCGTAGATCTTTTCACAGATACGCAGTATTTT. It translates to CASSVDLFTDTQYF.

The V and J genes are TRBV6-1 and TRBJ2-2; D perhaps matches TRBD1 (6 bases). Germline CDR1 is MNHNS and CDR2 is SASEGT. V was cut by 6 bases and J by 3 bases, with 11 bases left in between. CDR3 size: 14 residues. In DNA, the CDR3 is TGTGCCAGCAGAGGTCAGGGGTACACCGGGGAGCTGTTTTTT. Translated, it gives CASRGQGYTGELFF.

This rearrangement joins TRBV30 to TRBJ2-3; possible D gene TRBD2, 6 bases. The CDR3 consists of 15 residues. Between the trimmed V and J ends, which lost 2 bases and 1 base, there was a span of 13 bases. Looked up from germline, CDR1 is GTSNPN and CDR2 is SVGIG (reference sequence). CDR3 in amino acids: CAWSTPGTGTDTQYF. The CDR3 DNA is TGTGCCTGGAGTACCCCCGGGACTGGCACAGATACGCAGTATTTT. The whole variable domain, filled in from reference TRBV30 and TRBJ2-3, reads SQTIHQWPATLVQPVGSPLSLECTVEGTSNPNLYWYRQAAGRGLQLLFYSVGIGQISSEVPQNLSASRPQDRQFILSSKKLLLSDSGFYLCAWSTPGTGTDTQYFGPGTRLTVL.

J is TRBJ2-2 and V is TRBV19; 8 nucleotides align to TRBD1. Germline values: CDR1 LNHDA, CDR2 SQIVND (reference sequence). V trimming: 3 bases; J trimming: 9 bases; junction bases outside the gene matches: 12. This CDR3 spans 16 amino acids. The CDR3 loop is CASSIGFQGAHRELFF. In DNA form, the CDR3 reads TGTGCCAGTAGTATTGGGTTTCAGGGGGCGCACCGGGAGCTGTTTTTT. The entire variable domain, with the rest obtained from reference TRBV19 and TRBJ2-2, is as follows: DGGITQSPKYLFRKEGQNVTLSCEQNLNHDAMYWYRQDPGQGLRLIYYSQIVNDFQKGDIAEGYSVSREKKESFPLTVTSAQKNPTAFYLCASSIGFQGAHRELFFGEGSRLTVL.

This rearrangement joins TRBV9 to TRBJ1-4; D unclear. This CDR3 is built from 14 residues. The ends were cut back, 3 bases at V and 8 bases at J, with 14 bases in the middle. From germline, CDR1 is SGDLS and CDR2 YYNGEE. CDR3 bases: TGTGCCAGCAGCGGTCAGGTGCTTGGGGAAAAACTGTTTTTT. Residues: CASSGQVLGEKLFF.

This clone occurred a few times. Sequence at one end of the junction differs from germline and may be a read error. The chain joins TRBV7-7 to TRBJ2-1, with D possibly being TRBD2 (6 bases). Per germline, CDR1 SSHAT and CDR2 FNYEAQ (reference sequence). The CDR3 is 16 amino acids. The CDR3 DNA reads as TGTGCTAGCAGCCAGACCGGGGAGGCGGGCTACAATGAGCAGTTCTTC. It yields the protein CASSQTGEAGYNEQFF.

The rearrangement uses TRBV4-2 and TRBJ1-2, with D maybe TRBD1 (5 bases). V was clipped by 0 bases and J by 3 bases, with 8 bases between them. This CDR3 is built from 14 residues. Germline V lookup: CDR1 LGHNA, CDR2 YNFKEQ. CDR3 sequence: CASSQDPTDYGYTF. As DNA, the CDR3 is TGTGCCAGCAGCCAAGATCCGACAGACTATGGCTACACCTTC.

V gene TRBV18 combines with J gene TRBJ2-7; no clear D gene. Germline V lookup: CDR1 KGHSH, CDR2 LQKENI. V was trimmed by 6 bases and J by 2 bases, leaving 11 bases between them. CDR3 size: 13 residues. The CDR3 spells CASSTGSPYEQYF. The CDR3, as DNA: TGTGCCAGCTCTACCGGGTCCCCCTACGAGCAGTACTTC.

The chain joins TRBV6-6 to TRBJ2-1; 13 positions match TRBD2. Germline CDR1 MNHNY, CDR2 SVGAGI (reference sequence). The CDR3 loop spans 16 amino acids. With 2 bases clipped from V and 13 bases from J, the junction kept 11 bases outside the gene matches. CDR3 protein: CASSYRGEWTSGSQFF. The CDR3 region has the DNA TGTGCCAGCAGTTACCGGGGAGAATGGACTAGCGGGAGTCAGTTCTTC.

This clone showed up just once. Additional DNA sequences in this sample encode the identical CDR3. V and J are TRBV27 and TRBJ2-1, with D maybe TRBD2 (6 bases). Germline V gene data show CDR1 as MNHEY and CDR2 as SMNVEV (reference sequence). This CDR3 is 12 amino acids long. Deletions cut 3 bases from V and 9 bases from J, with 9 bases between. The CDR3 region has the DNA TGTGCCAGCAGTTTCGGGGGTGGTGAGCAGTTCTTC. Translating gives CASSFGGGEQFF.

This clone was observed a handful of times. The chain joins TRBV29-1 to TRBJ2-1, with TRBD2 identical over 15 bases. The germline CDR1 and CDR2 sequences are SQVTM and ANQGSEA. Trimming took 5 bases from V and 0 from J; bases not matched to a gene: 5. The CDR3 consists of 17 residues. CDR3 in DNA: TGCAGCGTTTTTGGGACTAGCGGGAGGAACTCCTACAATGAGCAGTTCTTC. Residues: CSVFGTSGRNSYNEQFF.

The chain recombines TRBV6-5 with TRBJ2-7; possibly TRBD1 for D (6 bases). The V gene lost 10 bases and the J gene lost 5 bases, with 15 bases spanning the gap. In germline, CDR1 is MNHEY, CDR2 SVGAGI. The CDR3 extends over 12 amino acids. The CDR3 sequence is CATQTGPNEQYF. The CDR3 region has the DNA TGTGCCACTCAGACAGGCCCCAACGAGCAGTACTTC.

Only one count was recorded for this clone. The V call is TRBV4-1, the J call TRBJ2-1; D not resolved. V lost 0 bases and J lost 4, with 16 bases in between. Germline CDR1 is MGHRA and CDR2 is YSYEKL. The length of the CDR3 is 17 residues. As DNA, the CDR3 is TGCGCCAGCAGCCAAGAAGTTGAGACGGAACTATACAATGAGCAGTTCTTC. As protein: CASSQEVETELYNEQFF.